This paragraph reports one T cell receptor beta chain. CDR1 and CDR2 from the germline V gene are GTSNPN and SVGIG (reference sequence). This CDR3 is 13 amino acids long. V shed 8 bases and J shed 4 bases, with 17 bases lying between them. With 60 Vbeta and 13 Jbeta primers, the PCR was carried out. The table came from immunoSEQ multiplex PCR; TCRdb's copy has only in-frame clones and leaves some out. The table has about 190,000 clones, around 87% seen once. These data are taken from a study of cytomegalovirus exposure and HLA in healthy donors. The chain carries TRBV30 and TRBJ1-2, with TRBD1 as a possible D gene (6 bases). What was sequenced was PBMCs. The clonotype was recovered from a boy younger than 10 in good health and CMV-seronegative. CDR3: CAGIGGGRYGYTF. DNA for the CDR3: TGTGCCGGCATTGGGGGGGGCCGCTATGGCTACACCTTC.